This entry lists 27 T cell receptor beta chains sequenced from one sample in a study of blood T cell repertoires in COVID-19. Libraries were prepared by immunoSEQ multiplex PCR; TCRdb keeps only in-frame clonotypes and omits some of them. The table includes 450,000 to 600,000 clones, about nine tenths detected once. The sample consisted of PBMCs or T cells enriched from blood (not recorded which). These receptor sequences come from a woman under 30 who had recovered from COVID-19.

V and J are TRBV7-2 and TRBJ2-7, with D unresolved. This CDR3 is built from 13 residues. Deletions cut 3 bases from V and 2 bases from J, with 8 bases between. Germline V gives CDR1 SGHTA, CDR2 FQGNSA. CDR3 protein: CASSLGRTYEQYF. As DNA, the CDR3 is TGTGCCAGCAGCTTGGGCAGAACCTACGAGCAGTACTTC.

This clone appeared once. V usage is TRBV7-9 and J usage is TRBJ2-7, with D perhaps matching TRBD1 (5 bases). Germline assignment: CDR1 SEHNR and CDR2 FQNEAQ (reference sequence). This CDR3 contains 14 residues. The V and J ends lost 5 bases and 4 bases respectively, with 15 bases between them. The CDR3: CASSRGQDTYEQYF. The CDR3, as DNA: TGTGCCAGCAGCCGAGGTCAGGACACTTACGAGCAGTACTTC.

The genes are TRBV9 and TRBJ2-2, with D tentatively TRBD2 (6 bases). V was clipped by 0 bases and J by 4 bases, with 13 bases between them. The CDR3 is 16 amino acids. CDR1 SGDLS and CDR2 YYNGEE come from the germline V gene. The chain's CDR3 is CASSVGLGLSTGELFF. CDR3 bases: TGTGCCAGCAGCGTAGGACTAGGGTTGAGCACCGGGGAGCTGTTTTTT.

This sequence joins TRBV6-2 or TRBV6-3 and TRBJ2-1, with D possibly TRBD1 on 6 matching bases. V was cut by 2 bases and J by 8 bases, with 10 bases left in between. The CDR3 spans 13 residues. Germline CDR1 is MNHEY and CDR2 is SVGEGT. CDR3 bases: TGTGCCAGCAGTTACACAGGGATCGATGAGCAGTTCTTC. Its protein is CASSYTGIDEQFF.

The CDR3 loop reads CASSPAGRGESYEQYF. CDR3 DNA: TGTGCCAGCAGCCCTGCGGGGAGGGGGGAGTCCTACGAGCAGTACTTC. The chain employs TRBV4-2 and TRBJ2-7; D might be TRBD2 (7 bases). There are 16 residues in the CDR3. Trimming stripped 4 bases from V and 1 base from J, with 17 bases between. The V gene's germline CDR1 is LGHNA and CDR2 YNFKEQ.

The rearrangement joins TRBV19 to TRBJ2-3; D gene unclear. This CDR3 is 14 amino acids long. Looked up from germline, CDR1 is LNHDA and CDR2 is SQIVND (reference sequence). Trimming left V 1 base short and J 0 bases short, with 5 bases between. CDR3 amino acids: CASSIGRSTDTQYF. The CDR3 DNA follows: TGTGCCAGTAGTATAGGGCGGAGCACAGATACGCAGTATTTT. Combining the CDR3 with reference TRBV19 and TRBJ2-3 gives the whole variable domain DGGITQSPKYLFRKEGQNVTLSCEQNLNHDAMYWYRQDPGQGLRLIYYSQIVNDFQKGDIAEGYSVSREKKESFPLTVTSAQKNPTAFYLCASSIGRSTDTQYFGPGTRLTVL.

The chain joins TRBV10-3 to TRBJ1-3, with D possibly TRBD1 on 5 matching bases. The V gene lost 2 bases and the J gene lost 8 bases, with 13 bases spanning the gap. The germline V gene encodes CDR1 ENHRY and CDR2 SYGVKD. The CDR3 sequence is 14 residues long. CDR3 in amino acids: CAISEPRGGDTIYF. The DNA of the CDR3 is TGTGCCATCAGTGAGCCCCGCGGGGGAGACACCATATATTTT.

The V and J genes are TRBV3-1 (or the pseudogene TRBV3-2) and TRBJ2-5; D gene ambiguous. The germline V gene encodes CDR1 LGHDT and CDR2 YNNKEL (reference sequence). The CDR3 has 16 residues. The V end was cut by 4 bases, the J end by 1 base, with 16 bases between. The CDR3 loop reads CASSRASQSVQETQYF. For the CDR3, the DNA is TGTGCCAGCAGCCGAGCTTCACAGTCCGTCCAAGAGACCCAGTACTTC.

The rearrangement links TRBV2 to TRBJ1-5; possibly TRBD1 for D (6 bases). The V gene lost 4 bases and the J gene lost 4 bases, with 14 bases spanning the gap. This CDR3 has 15 amino acids. Per the germline V gene, CDR1 is SNHLY and CDR2 is FYNNEI. CDR3 coding DNA: TGTGCCAGCAGTGTTGAGCCCGGACAGAATCAGCCCCAGCATTTT. Translated: CASSVEPGQNQPQHF.

The CDR3 reads CASSYDRGSPLHF. The CDR3 DNA is TGTGCCAGCAGCTACGACAGGGGGTCACCCCTCCACTTT. This chain uses TRBV27 with TRBJ1-6, with 9 nucleotides matching TRBD1. The CDR3 is made up of 13 amino acids. With V trimmed by 6 bases and J by 10 bases, 4 bases remained unmatched. Germline V gene data show CDR1 as MNHEY and CDR2 as SMNVEV (reference sequence).

The V gene is TRBV5-1, the J gene TRBJ1-4, with D possibly being TRBD1 (5 bases). This CDR3 is 16 amino acids long. In germline, CDR1 is SGHRS, CDR2 YFSETQ. V was trimmed by 0 bases and J by 2 bases, leaving 11 bases between them. The CDR3 region is CASSLVQGGTNEKLFF. The CDR3 DNA follows: TGCGCCAGCAGCTTGGTGCAGGGAGGGACTAATGAAAAACTGTTTTTT.

This clone turned up a few times. The chain combines TRBV5-4 with TRBJ2-2, with D maybe TRBD1 (5 bases). With 2 bases removed from V and 4 bases from J, the gap between germline ends came to 9 bases. Germline values: CDR1 SGHNT, CDR2 YYREEE (reference sequence). CDR3 length equals 14 residues. The DNA of the CDR3 is TGTGCCAGCAGCTTTACAGGTGTCACCGGGGAGCTGTTTTTT. Protein: CASSFTGVTGELFF.

This clone showed up just once. The V gene is TRBV5-1, the J gene TRBJ1-6; D gene uncertain. Germline assignment: CDR1 SGHRS and CDR2 YFSETQ. The V and J ends lost 0 bases and 6 bases respectively, with 7 bases between them. There are 14 residues in the CDR3. CDR3 DNA sequence: TGCGCCAGCAGCTTGGGTTCGGGTAATTCACCCCTCCACTTT. Protein sequence: CASSLGSGNSPLHF.

The chain combines TRBV25-1 with TRBJ2-7; 7 bases agree with TRBD1. Germline-derived CDR1 and CDR2 are MGHDK and SYGVNS. The CDR3 runs 15 residues. Trimming removed 2 bases from V and 6 bases from J; junction bases left unmatched: 10. The CDR3 coding sequence is TGTGCCAGCAGTGAAATCGGCAGGGACAGATCCGAGCAGTACTTC. The encoded protein is CASSEIGRDRSEQYF.

The chain uses TRBV12-3 or TRBV12-4 and TRBJ1-5, with TRBD1 as a possible D gene (5 bases). Trimming removed 8 bases from V and 6 bases from J, with 14 bases in between. The CDR3 extends over 13 amino acids. The CDR3 bases are TGTGCCAGCTCGGGGGGATTCAGTCAGCCCCAGCATTTT. Translated: CASSGGFSQPQHF.

Here the CDR3 reads CASSLEQGGVAGELFF. In DNA, the CDR3 is TGTGCCAGCAGCTTAGAGCAGGGAGGCGTGGCCGGGGAGCTGTTTTTT. This chain links TRBV7-2 with TRBJ2-2; TRBD2 is a possible D gene (6 bases). CDR1 is SGHTA and CDR2 is FQGNSA in the germline V gene. This CDR3 has 16 residues. Trimming took off 1 base at V and 6 bases at J, with 15 bases between the two ends.

J is TRBJ2-3 and V is TRBV15, with TRBD2 matching over 14 bases. The J segment lost 5 bases and the V segment lost 0 bases, leaving 10 bases of the junction unmatched. Germline V gene sequence: CDR1 LNHNV, CDR2 YYDKDF (reference sequence). The CDR3 loop spans 19 amino acids. CDR3: CATSRDFGTSGSLLDTQYF. The CDR3 coding sequence is TGTGCCACCAGCAGAGATTTTGGGACTAGCGGGAGCTTATTAGATACGCAGTATTTT.

The chain has TRBV7-9 and TRBJ1-1, with unresolved D. Trimming took 1 base from V and 8 from J, leaving 5 bases between them. The CDR3 sequence is 11 residues long. CDR1 and CDR2 from the germline V gene are SEHNR and FQNEAQ (reference sequence). CDR3 region: CASSLVGEAFF. CDR3 bases: TGTGCCAGCAGCTTAGTGGGCGAAGCTTTCTTT.

J is TRBJ1-2 and V is TRBV7-9; no clear D gene. The V and J ends lost 7 bases and 8 bases respectively, with 20 bases between them. The length of the CDR3 is 14 residues. Germline assignment: CDR1 SEHNR and CDR2 FQNEAQ (reference sequence). CDR3 sequence reads: CASTGLEGTGGYTF. The CDR3 nucleotides are TGTGCCAGCACCGGCTTGGAGGGTACGGGCGGCTACACCTTC.

To note about this clone: Other nucleotide sequences in the sample specify the same CDR3. The chain links TRBV27 to TRBJ1-2, with TRBD1 matching over 7 bases. The CDR3 spans 12 residues. Trimming took 3 bases from V and 6 from J; bases not matched to a gene: 1. Germline loops: CDR1 MNHEY, CDR2 SMNVEV (reference sequence). The chain's CDR3 is CASSLTGNGYTF. The CDR3 bases are TGTGCCAGCAGTTTGACAGGGAATGGCTACACCTTC.

V usage is TRBV24-1 and J usage is TRBJ1-5; 9 bases line up with TRBD1. CDR3 size: 13 residues. The germline CDR1 and CDR2 sequences are KGHDR and SFDVKD. Trimming at V came to 7 bases and at J to 4 bases, leaving 1 base not matched to a gene. The CDR3 nucleotides read TGTGCCACCAGACAGGGGGCTAATCAGCCCCAGCATTTT. It is translated as CATRQGANQPQHF.

The chain employs TRBV3-1 (or the pseudogene TRBV3-2) and TRBJ2-1; D call uncertain. Trimming pared 3 bases from V and 9 bases from J, leaving 9 bases between. CDR1 is LGHDT and CDR2 is YNNKEL in the germline V gene (reference sequence). The length of the CDR3 is 12 residues. CDR3 DNA: TGTGCCAGCAGCCAGCGGCTGGGTGAGCAGTTCTTC. This gives the protein CASSQRLGEQFF.

This chain links TRBV15 with TRBJ2-2; TRBD1 is a possible D gene (5 bases). This CDR3 spans 15 amino acids. Germline-derived CDR1 and CDR2 are LNHNV and YYDKDF (reference sequence). The V and J ends lost 0 bases and 6 bases respectively, with 11 bases between them. The CDR3 protein is CATSRDDRIAGELFF. Here the CDR3 DNA reads TGTGCCACCAGCAGAGATGACAGAATAGCCGGGGAGCTGTTTTTT.

V is TRBV7-6 and J is TRBJ2-5; the match to TRBD1 covers 9 bases. Trimming removed 2 bases from V and 5 bases from J; junction bases left unmatched: 6. This CDR3 region has 15 residues. The V gene's germline CDR1 is SGHVS and CDR2 FNYEAQ. This CDR3 reads CASSLSGTGSETQYF. The CDR3 nucleotides read TGTGCCAGCAGCTTATCCGGGACAGGGTCGGAGACCCAGTACTTC. The full variable domain, rest sourced from reference TRBV7-6 and TRBJ2-5, is GAGVSQSPRYKVTKRGQDVALRCDPISGHVSLYWYRQALGQGPEFLTYFNYEAQQDKSGLPNDRFSAERPEGSISTLTIQRTEQRDSAMYRCASSLSGTGSETQYFGPGTRLLVL.

This clone came up once. V and J are TRBV11-2 and TRBJ1-1; possible D gene TRBD1, 5 bases. In germline, CDR1 is SGHAT, CDR2 FQNNGV. This CDR3 spans 16 amino acids. Trimming left V 3 bases short and J 0 bases short, with 14 bases between. The CDR3 is CASSFGGPLMNTEAFF. The CDR3 coding sequence is TGTGCCAGCAGCTTCGGGGGTCCTTTAATGAACACTGAAGCTTTCTTT.

The chain links TRBV5-8 to TRBJ2-1, with D tentatively TRBD1 (5 bases). CDR1 is SGHTS, CDR2 YDEGEE, per germline. This CDR3 contains 15 residues. V was shortened by 0 bases and J by 9 bases, with 16 bases between the two germline ends. The CDR3 loop is CASSLEASQGGEQFF. CDR3 bases: TGTGCCAGCAGCTTGGAAGCGTCGCAGGGTGGTGAGCAGTTCTTC.

The chain uses TRBV5-6 and TRBJ2-7; TRBD2 matches at 11 bases. From germline, CDR1 is SGHDT and CDR2 YYEEEE. The trim removed 4 bases at V and 4 bases at J, leaving 4 bases unmatched. The CDR3 contains 14 residues. This CDR3 reads CASSGLAGGYEQYF. Here the CDR3 DNA reads TGTGCCAGCAGCGGTCTAGCGGGGGGTTACGAGCAGTACTTC.